Listed below are T cell receptor beta chains from one sample, sequenced in a study of T cell repertoires in cytomegalovirus infection. No antigen has been assigned to these receptors. Each CDR3 protein gets one entry after TCRdb re-called the reads with MiXCR. The sample yields some 920,000 distinct CDR3 sequences, less than 35% seen once. Source: cultured CD8+ T cells from PBMCs, taken from culture after CMV antigen stimulation. Source of these receptors: a human donor in good health (CMV status not recorded). Some clones in this sample may be carry-over from other donors' samples. Both conserved end residues are part of each CDR3. Fields, in order: J gene, D gene, clone size, V gene, CDR3 protein, CDR3 DNA. D genes are given only for firm matches. Expanded clones get a size class; other rows say once, few or many, or leave the size out.

>TRBJ2-5|NA|NA|TRBV4-3
CASSQDRREETQYF
TGCGCCAGCAGCCAAGACCGTCGCGAGGAGACCCAGTACTTC
>TRBJ2-5|TRBD2|NA|TRBV6-6
CASTSGGPGETQYF
TGTGCCAGCACTTCGGGGGGGCCGGGAGAGACCCAGTACTTC
>TRBJ2-1|TRBD1|NA|TRBV27
CASSSTGLSSYNEQFF
TGTGCCAGCAGTTCGACAGGGCTAAGCTCCTACAATGAGCAGTTCTTC
>TRBJ2-5|NA|NA|TRBV12-3/TRBV12-4
CASGLPETQYF
TGTGCCAGCGGTTTACCAGAGACCCAGTACTTC
>TRBJ1-1|NA|NA|TRBV14
CASFIEGEAFF
TGTGCCAGCTTCATAGAAGGTGAAGCTTTCTTT
>TRBJ2-1|NA|few|TRBV2
CASSVNPQSSYNEQFF
TGTGCCAGCAGTGTTAACCCGCAAAGCTCCTACAATGAGCAGTTCTTC
>TRBJ2-1|NA|NA|TRBV7-2
CASSSGQMDNEQFF
TGTGCCAGCAGCTCGGGTCAGATGGACAATGAGCAGTTCTTC
>TRBJ2-1|NA|NA|TRBV27
CANSTTKYNEQFF
TGTGCCAACAGTACAACTAAATACAATGAGCAGTTCTTC
>TRBJ1-3|NA|few|TRBV7-9
CASSLSGVGGNTIYF
TGTGCCAGCAGTTTATCAGGGGTTGGAGGAAACACCATATATTTT
>TRBJ2-3|NA|few|TRBV10-3
CATTLGDTQYF
TGTGCCACAACCCTGGGAGATACGCAGTATTTT
>TRBJ2-2|NA|many|TRBV4-1
CASSWGAGELFF
TGTGCCAGCTCCTGGGGGGCCGGGGAGCTGTTTTTT
>TRBJ2-3|NA|few|TRBV4-1
CASSQGGEEDTQYF
TGCGCCAGCAGCCAAGGAGGGGAGGAGGATACGCAGTATTTT
>TRBJ1-5|NA|few|TRBV10-3
CAISLGGQQPQHF
TGTGCCATCAGTCTCGGGGGCCAGCAGCCCCAGCATTTT